The T cell receptor (beta chain) under discussion was sequenced for a study of shared clonotypes between healthy human individuals. Overall study context: Per donor, CD8 memory used one plate, CD8 naive used two, CD4 memory used three and CD4 naive used three.

This CDR3 spans 15 amino acids. CDR1 and CDR2 (germline): SQVTM, ANQGSEA. The junction had 11 bases not matched to a gene; V was cut back by 3 bases and J by 4 bases. Running of the assay took place at deep level. The repertoire was sequenced with immunoSEQ multiplex PCR; TCRdb's copy has only in-frame clones and lacks some. The sample contains more than 2 million clones, about 95% of which appear only once. CD45RO negativity and positive selection for CCR7 defined naive CD8 cells, a population that excluded terminally differentiated effector memory CD45RA+ cells. The chain recombines TRBV29-1 with TRBJ1-1; 7 positions match TRBD1. Sequences were obtained from naive CD8+ T cells sorted from blood. This TCR was sampled from a man between 18 and 29 years old in good health. CDR3 amino acids: CSVDDPGGFGTEAFF. The CDR3 nucleotides read TGCAGCGTTGATGACCCAGGGGGATTCGGCACTGAAGCTTTCTTT. Variable domain in full (rest from reference TRBV29-1 and TRBJ1-1): SAVISQKPSRDICQRGTSLTIQCQVDSQVTMMFWYRQQPGQSLTLIATANQGSEATYESGFVIDKFPISRPNLTFSTLTVSNMSPEDSSIYLCSVDDPGGFGTEAFFGQGTRLTVV.